Following are 7 T cell receptor beta chains from one sample sequenced in a study of blood T cells in healthy people across ages. Primed by a sample-barcoded 5' primer and a J-beta primer mix, a second PCR proceeded for 7 to 11 cycles. Each CDR3 protein is one row after TCRdb ran MiXCR on the 5' RACE reads. The sample lists about 810,000 distinct CDR3 sequences; around 36% were seen once. The sequencing input was blood. The source of these receptors is a man in his late teens or twenties in good health.

A remark on this clonotype: A single base separates this from a much larger clone, so it may be a read error. V is TRBV4-2 and J is TRBJ2-5, with D unclear. The J call may be mistaken, given a closer DNA end match to TRBJ2-7. CDR1 is LGHNA, CDR2 YNFKEQ, per germline. CDR3 length: 13 amino acids. CDR3 residues: CASSQGTPYEQYF. CDR3 nucleotide sequence: TGTGCCAGCAGCCAAGGTACCCCGTACGAGCAGTACTTC.

On this clonotype: At one end, the junction sequence differs from germline, possibly due to a read error. The gene calls are TRBV6-2 or TRBV6-3 and TRBJ2-5; 9 nucleotides line up with TRBD2. Per the germline V gene, CDR1 is MNHEY and CDR2 is SVGEGT. The CDR3 consists of 14 residues. DNA of the CDR3: TGTGCCAGCTCCCACGGGACTAGCAAGGAGACCCAGCACTTC. This sequence encodes CASSHGTSKETQHF.

This clonotype was counted only a few times. The chain couples TRBV6-2 or TRBV6-3 to TRBJ1-4, with 7 bases matching TRBD1. This CDR3 is 15 amino acids long. V trimming: 2 bases; J trimming: 7 bases; junction bases outside the gene matches: 7. CDR1 and CDR2 from the germline V gene are MNHEY and SVGEGT. CDR3 loop: CASSYRGTVGEKLFF. CDR3 DNA: TGTGCCAGCAGTTACCGGGGGACAGTTGGTGAAAAACTGTTTTTT.

This chain joins TRBV5-1 and TRBJ2-3; 10 bases fit TRBD1. V shed 6 bases and J 5 bases; nucleotides not matched to a gene: 3. CDR1 is SGHRS and CDR2 is YFSETQ in the germline V gene. The length of the CDR3 is 13 residues. CDR3 sequence (DNA): TGCGCCAGCACGGACAGGGGGATAGATACGCAGTATTTT. This encodes CASTDRGIDTQYF.

This rearrangement joins TRBV10-2 to TRBJ2-4; 7 positions match TRBD1. The junction had 10 bases not matched to a gene; V was cut back by 2 bases and J by 6 bases. CDR1 WSHSY and CDR2 SAAADI come from the germline V gene. This CDR3 comprises 16 residues. This CDR3 reads CASSEPTGAGVNIQYF. The CDR3 region has the DNA TGCGCCAGCAGTGAGCCCACAGGGGCCGGGGTAAACATTCAGTACTTC.

This clonotype was detected once. The gene calls are TRBV4-3 and TRBJ1-4; D is unclear. CDR3 length: 15 amino acids. Germline V gene sequence: CDR1 LGHNA, CDR2 YSLEER. The ends were cut back, 0 bases at V and 5 bases at J, with 10 bases in the middle. CDR3 sequence: CASSQDSRPNEKLFF. The CDR3, as DNA: TGCGCCAGCAGCCAAGATTCGAGGCCGAATGAAAAACTGTTTTTT.

This clonotype came up once. The CDR3 region is CSASWGLGLYEQYF. In DNA, the CDR3 is TGCAGTGCTAGTTGGGGACTAGGTCTTTACGAGCAGTACTTC. This chain joins TRBV20-1 and TRBJ2-7; TRBD2 agrees at 8 bases. Germline assignment: CDR1 DFQATT and CDR2 SNEGSKA (reference sequence). The J segment lost 4 bases and the V segment lost 3 bases, leaving 8 bases of the junction unmatched. This CDR3 spans 14 amino acids.